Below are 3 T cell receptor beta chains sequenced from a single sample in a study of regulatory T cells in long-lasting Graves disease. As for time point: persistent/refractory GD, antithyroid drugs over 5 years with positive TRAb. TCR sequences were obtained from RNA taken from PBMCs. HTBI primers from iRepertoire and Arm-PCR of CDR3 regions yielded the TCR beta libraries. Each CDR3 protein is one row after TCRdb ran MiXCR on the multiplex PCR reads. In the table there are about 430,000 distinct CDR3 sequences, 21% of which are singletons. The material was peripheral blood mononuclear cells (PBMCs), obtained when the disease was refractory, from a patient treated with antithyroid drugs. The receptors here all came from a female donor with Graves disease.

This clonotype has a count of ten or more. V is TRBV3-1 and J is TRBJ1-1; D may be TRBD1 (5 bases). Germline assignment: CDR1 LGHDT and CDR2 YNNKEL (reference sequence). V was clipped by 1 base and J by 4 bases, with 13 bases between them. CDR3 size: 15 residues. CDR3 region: CASSQGGGGRTEAFF. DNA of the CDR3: TGTGCCAGCAGCCAAGGGGGGGGAGGGCGCACTGAAGCTTTCTTT.

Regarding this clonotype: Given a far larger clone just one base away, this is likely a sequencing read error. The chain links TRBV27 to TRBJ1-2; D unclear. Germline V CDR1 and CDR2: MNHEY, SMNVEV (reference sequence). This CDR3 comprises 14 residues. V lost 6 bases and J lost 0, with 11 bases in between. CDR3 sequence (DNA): TGTGCCAGCAGGACCGGGAACGCTAACTATGGCTACACCTTC. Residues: CASRTGNANYGYTF.

As DNA, the CDR3 is TGCGCCAGCAGCTCGGATGGGGACACTATCTCCTACGAGCAGTACTTC. Translation: CASSSDGDTISYEQYF. V usage is TRBV5-1 and J usage is TRBJ2-7, with D perhaps TRBD1 (6 bases). Germline V gene sequence: CDR1 SGHRS, CDR2 YFSETQ. Trimming removed 3 bases from V and 0 bases from J, with 16 bases in between. This CDR3 is 16 amino acids long.